This T cell receptor beta chain emerged from a study of T-cell memory formation after mild COVID-19. Across the study: Clusters of TCRs were largely donor specific. Study-level findings and limits: A balance of CD4 and CD8 characterized clones contracting day 15 to 85, whereas later expanders leaned CD4+. Among CD4+ contracting clones, most were CM and EM, and CD8+ ones EMRA.

Researchers used 5'RACE with constant-segment primers to make TCR alpha and TCR beta cDNA libraries that carry sample barcodes and UMIs. TCRdb re-derived calls from the 5' RACE reads in MiXCR, one entry per CDR3 protein. The sample has almost 45,000 distinct CDR3 sequences, around 6.6% seen once; the top ten hold about 0.8%. To note about this clonotype: As yet, its antigen is unknown.

The germline V gene encodes CDR1 MNHEY and CDR2 SVGEGT. The CDR3 covers 15 residues. J was trimmed by 9 bases and V by 4 bases; bases with no gene match: 8. The chain recombines TRBV6-2 or TRBV6-3 with TRBJ2-1, with 11 bases that match TRBD2. Material: PBMCs or a T cell subset sorted from them (not recorded which). The TCR comes from an adult who had mild COVID-19 (a few samples of this study predate the infection). Cell type and time point are not known. CDR3 nucleotides: TGTGCCAGCAGTTCCGGACTAGCGGGTCTAACTGAGCAGTTCTTC. It is translated as CASSSGLAGLTEQFF.